This TCR beta chain was identified in a study of blood T cell repertoires in COVID-19. Whole-study context: There were acute and convalescent COVID-19 samples, and they came from the United States, Italy and Spain. The cDNA or gDNA used as material had been derived from T cells, B-cell-depleted T cells, or PBMCs.

The CDR3 consists of 12 residues. Germline assignment: CDR1 SQVTM and CDR2 ANQGSEA. V was pared by 4 bases and J by 4 bases, with 10 bases between. The protocol was immunoSEQ multiplex PCR, while the TCRdb copy is restricted to in-frame clones and leaves out a portion. The sample has about 190,000 clones, 75% to 85% seen once. Source material: peripheral blood. The TCR was taken from a man between 60 and 75 years old with acute or convalescent COVID-19. The J gene is TRBJ1-2, the V gene TRBV29-1; the D is unclear. CDR3 sequence reads: CSVVGGLYGYTF. CDR3 in DNA: TGCAGCGTTGTGGGCGGACTCTATGGCTACACCTTC.